Listed below are T cell receptor beta chains from one sample, sequenced in a study of blood T cell repertoires in COVID-19. Clones were read by immunoSEQ multiplex PCR, and TCRdb kept only the in-frame ones, dropping some. This table has more than 200,000 clones, about 90% appearing once. Specimen: PBMCs or T cells enriched from blood (not recorded which). The receptors here all came from a woman in her twenties or thirties who had been exposed to COVID-19. CDR3s include the opening cysteine and the closing phenylalanine or tryptophan. D genes are given only for firm matches. Clone size appears in some rows only: once, few, many, or a class for an expanded clone.

clone_size j_call d_call v_call cdr3_aa cdr3_nt
. TRBJ2-5 TRBD2 TRBV5-4 CASSPGVASGREETQYF TGTGCCAGCAGCCCTGGGGTGGCTAGCGGGAGGGAAGAGACCCAGTACTTC
. TRBJ2-3 TRBD2 TRBV11-2 CASSPLAGGHTQYF TGTGCCAGCAGCCCACTAGCGGGAGGGCACACGCAGTATTTT
. TRBJ2-4 TRBD2 TRBV27 CASSFSRLAGGSKNIQYF TGTGCCAGCAGTTTTTCCCGACTAGCGGGAGGGTCCAAAAACATTCAGTACTTC
. TRBJ1-5 . TRBV19 CASSEVGTNQPQHF TGTGCCAGTAGTGAGGTAGGAACAAATCAGCCCCAGCATTTT
. TRBJ2-3 . TRBV2 CASSVFGGSTDTQYF TGTGCCAGCAGTGTGTTCGGCGGGAGCACAGATACGCAGTATTTT
. TRBJ1-2 . TRBV7-2 CASSLGGDRTDGYTF TGTGCCAGCAGCTTAGGAGGAGACAGGACTGATGGCTACACCTTC
. TRBJ2-7 TRBD2 TRBV5-1 CASSSGRPYEQYF TGCGCCAGCAGCAGCGGGAGACCCTACGAGCAGTACTTC
once TRBJ1-2 TRBD1 TRBV24-1 CAIGTGGDYGYTF TGTGCCATCGGGACAGGGGGGGACTATGGCTACACCTTC
. TRBJ2-5 . TRBV7-3 CASSPVAGGGQETQYF TGTGCCAGCAGCCCCGTGGCAGGAGGTGGTCAAGAGACCCAGTACTTC
. TRBJ2-2 . TRBV19 CASQQGYAGELFF TGTGCCAGCCAACAGGGATACGCCGGGGAGCTGTTTTTT
. TRBJ2-7 TRBD2 TRBV5-1 CASSFNPGLAVYEQYF TGCGCCAGCAGCTTCAATCCGGGACTAGCGGTATACGAGCAGTACTTC
. TRBJ1-2 TRBD1 TRBV12-3/TRBV12-4 CASNSRQGESYTF TGTGCCAGCAATAGTCGACAGGGGGAGAGCTACACCTTC
. TRBJ2-3 . TRBV5-1 CASSLVWERADTQYF TGCGCCAGCAGCTTGGTGTGGGAGAGGGCAGATACGCAGTATTTT
few TRBJ1-6 TRBD1 TRBV6-5 CASRLRGADNSPLHF TGTGCCAGCAGGCTCAGGGGGGCCGATAATTCACCCCTCCACTTT
few TRBJ2-1 TRBD2 TRBV13 CASSLGLGLAGNNEQFF TGTGCCAGCAGCTTAGGTCTTGGACTAGCGGGCAACAATGAGCAGTTCTTC
. TRBJ2-7 TRBD2 TRBV9 CASSVGAGDEQYF TGTGCCAGCAGCGTAGGGGCGGGAGACGAGCAGTACTTC
. TRBJ2-7 TRBD2 TRBV10-3 CAISEWDPGTSGRVREQYF TGTGCCATCAGTGAGTGGGATCCCGGGACTAGCGGGAGGGTGCGCGAGCAGTACTTC
. TRBJ2-6 TRBD1 TRBV24-1 CATSDGDRGSGANVLTF TGTGCCACCAGTGATGGGGACAGGGGATCAGGGGCCAACGTCCTGACTTTC
. TRBJ2-5 . TRBV28 CASSRLFGQETQYF TGTGCCAGCAGCCGACTTTTTGGCCAAGAGACCCAGTACTTC
. TRBJ2-5 TRBD2 TRBV9 CASSPPGGAGETQYF TGTGCCAGCAGCCCACCCGGGGGGGCGGGAGAGACCCAGTACTTC
. TRBJ1-1 TRBD1 TRBV2 CASSRTGGTEAFF TGTGCCAGCAGCCGAACAGGGGGAACTGAAGCTTTCTTT
once TRBJ2-4 . TRBV28 CASTSPAGQNIQYF TGTGCCAGCACCTCGCCTGCGGGGCAAAACATTCAGTACTTC